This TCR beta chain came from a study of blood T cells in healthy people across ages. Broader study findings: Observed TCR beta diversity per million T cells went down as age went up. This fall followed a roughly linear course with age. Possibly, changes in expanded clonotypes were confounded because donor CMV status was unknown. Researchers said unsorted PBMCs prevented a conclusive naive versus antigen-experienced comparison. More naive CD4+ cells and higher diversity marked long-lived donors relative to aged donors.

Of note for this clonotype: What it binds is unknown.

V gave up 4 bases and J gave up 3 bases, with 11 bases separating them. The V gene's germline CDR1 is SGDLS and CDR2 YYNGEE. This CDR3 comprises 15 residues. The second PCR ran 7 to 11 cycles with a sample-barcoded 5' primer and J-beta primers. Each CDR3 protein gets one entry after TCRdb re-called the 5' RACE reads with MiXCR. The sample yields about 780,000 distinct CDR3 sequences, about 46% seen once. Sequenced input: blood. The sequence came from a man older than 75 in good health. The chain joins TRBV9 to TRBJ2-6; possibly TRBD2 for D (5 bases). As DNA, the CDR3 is TGTGCCAGCAGCCCCTCCCGGGGTGGGGCCAACGTCCTGACTTTC. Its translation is CASSPSRGGANVLTF. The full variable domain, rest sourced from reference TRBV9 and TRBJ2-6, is DSGVTQTPKHLITATGQRVTLRCSPRSGDLSVYWYQQSLDQGLQFLIQYYNGEERAKGNILERFSAQQFPDLHSELNLSSLELGDSALYFCASSPSRGGANVLTFGAGSRLTVL.